Below are 5 T cell receptor beta chains sequenced from a single sample in a study of T cell repertoires in cytomegalovirus infection. For these TCRs, the target antigens are not known. Using its own MiXCR run on the reads, TCRdb lists one record per CDR3 protein. The top ten clones hold roughly 13% of a sample with about 920,000 distinct CDR3 sequences, 25% to 40% of them seen once. This sample comprised cultured CD8+ T cells from PBMCs, obtained from culture after CMV antigen stimulation. The receptors originated from a human donor in good health (CMV status not recorded). Some clones in this sample may be carry-over from other donors' samples.

Notes on this clonotype: At one end the junction does not follow the germline gene, possibly because of a read error. The J gene is TRBJ2-1, the V gene TRBV5-6; D gene uncertain. The CDR3 sequence is 14 residues long. CDR1 SGHDT and CDR2 YYEEEE come from the germline V gene. The CDR3 DNA reads as TGTACCAGCAGCTTGCGCTGGCCGGACAATGAGCAGTTCTTC. It codes for CTSSLRWPDNEQFF.

Ten or more counts support this clonotype. The chain carries TRBV7-8 and TRBJ2-3; D is perhaps TRBD1 or TRBD2 (6 bases each). V was trimmed by 2 bases and J by 6 bases, leaving 18 bases between them. Germline V lookup: CDR1 SGHVS, CDR2 FQNEAQ. The CDR3 has 16 amino acids. The CDR3 DNA reads as TGTGCCAGCAGCTTAAGGCCCCCTTGGAGGGGGGATACGCAGTATTTT. Amino acids: CASSLRPPWRGDTQYF.

This chain joins TRBV4-1 and TRBJ2-3, with 15 bases aligning to TRBD2. In germline, CDR1 is MGHRA, CDR2 YSYEKL. The V segment lost 0 bases and the J segment 7 bases; nucleotides outside the gene matches: 8. The CDR3 spans 18 residues. The CDR3 region is CASSQEGRTSGGANTQYF. In DNA form, the CDR3 reads TGCGCCAGCAGCCAAGAGGGGCGGACTAGCGGGGGGGCAAATACGCAGTATTTT.

This clonotype was seen a handful of times. The V gene is TRBV6-1, the J gene TRBJ1-1; tentative D call: TRBD1 (5 bases). The CDR3 extends over 14 amino acids. Germline loops: CDR1 MNHNS, CDR2 SASEGT. V gave up 5 bases and J gave up 11 bases, with 21 bases separating them. CDR3 region: CASSPYRGLGAAFF. In DNA form, the CDR3 reads TGTGCCAGCAGTCCCTACCGGGGCCTCGGTGCGGCTTTCTTT.

Ten or more counts support this clonotype. This chain joins TRBV7-6 and TRBJ1-1, with 8 bases fitting TRBD1. This CDR3 has 14 amino acids. V gave up 6 bases and J gave up 2 bases; unmatched junction bases: 5. From germline, CDR1 is SGHVS and CDR2 FNYEAQ. This chain's CDR3 is CASSTGQGNTEAFF. The CDR3 nucleotides are TGTGCCAGCAGTACAGGACAGGGCAACACTGAAGCTTTCTTT.